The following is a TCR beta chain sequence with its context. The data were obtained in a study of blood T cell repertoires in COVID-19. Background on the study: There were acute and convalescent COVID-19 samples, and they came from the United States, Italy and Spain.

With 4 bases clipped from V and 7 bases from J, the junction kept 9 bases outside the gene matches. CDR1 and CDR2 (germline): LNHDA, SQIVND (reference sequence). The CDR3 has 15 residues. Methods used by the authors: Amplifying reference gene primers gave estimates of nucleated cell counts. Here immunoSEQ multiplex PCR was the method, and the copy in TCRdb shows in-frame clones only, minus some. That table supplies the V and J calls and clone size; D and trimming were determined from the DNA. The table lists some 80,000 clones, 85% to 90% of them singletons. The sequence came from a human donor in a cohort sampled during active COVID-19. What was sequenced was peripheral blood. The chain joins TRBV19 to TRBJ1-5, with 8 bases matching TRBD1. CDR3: CASSNQQGAGQPQHF. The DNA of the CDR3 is TGTGCCAGTAGTAATCAGCAGGGGGCCGGGCAGCCCCAGCATTTT.